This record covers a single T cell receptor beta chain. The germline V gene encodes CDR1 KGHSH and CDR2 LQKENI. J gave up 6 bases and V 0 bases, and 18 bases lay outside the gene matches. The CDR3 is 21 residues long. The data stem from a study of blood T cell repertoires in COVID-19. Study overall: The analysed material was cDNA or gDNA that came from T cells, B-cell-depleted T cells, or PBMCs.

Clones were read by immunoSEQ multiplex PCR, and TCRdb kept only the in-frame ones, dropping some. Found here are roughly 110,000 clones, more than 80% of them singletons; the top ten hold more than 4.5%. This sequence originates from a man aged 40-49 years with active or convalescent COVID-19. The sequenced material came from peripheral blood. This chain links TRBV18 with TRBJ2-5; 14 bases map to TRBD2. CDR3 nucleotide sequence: TGTGCCAGCTCACCACCGGATACAGCGCGGGGGGGACTAGCGGGAGAACAGACCCAGTACTTC. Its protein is CASSPPDTARGGLAGEQTQYF. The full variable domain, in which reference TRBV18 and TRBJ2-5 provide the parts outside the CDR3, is NAGVMQNPRHLVRRRGQEARLRCSPMKGHSHVYWYRQLPEEGLKFMVYLQKENIIDESGMPKERFSAEFPKEGPSILRIQQVVRGDSAAYFCASSPPDTARGGLAGEQTQYFGPGTRLLVL.